These 25 T cell receptor beta chains originate from one sample sequenced in a study of blood T cell repertoires in COVID-19. Repertoires were generated with immunoSEQ multiplex PCR, while TCRdb's copy carries only in-frame clones and drops some. This sample yields about 370,000 clones, of which approximately 88% are seen a single time; approximately 3% belongs to the top ten. The sample comprised peripheral blood. The receptor source for this set is a young woman with COVID-19, enrolled during active disease.

This chain links TRBV5-1 with TRBJ2-3; D may be TRBD1 (6 bases). Germline CDR1 and CDR2: SGHRS and YFSETQ. V was clipped by 0 bases and J by 3 bases, with 11 bases between them. The CDR3 runs to 15 residues. The CDR3 region is CASSLGDIRTDTQYF. The CDR3, as DNA: TGCGCCAGCAGCTTGGGGGACATCAGAACAGATACGCAGTATTTT.

In this sample, this clone turned up a few times. The chain has TRBV7-9 and TRBJ2-3; 9 nucleotides agree with TRBD1. This CDR3 is 15 amino acids long. Germline V gene data show CDR1 as SEHNR and CDR2 as FQNEAQ (reference sequence). V was pared by 5 bases and J by 1 base, with 4 bases of the junction left unmatched. CDR3 bases: TGTGCCAGCAGCCTACAGGGGGCGGGCACAGATACGCAGTATTTT. Its protein product is CASSLQGAGTDTQYF.

The genes are TRBV18 and TRBJ1-2, with TRBD1 matching over 7 bases. Trimming at V came to 6 bases and at J to 4 bases, leaving 5 bases not matched to a gene. The CDR3 has 13 residues. Germline loops: CDR1 KGHSH, CDR2 LQKENI. This CDR3 reads CASSAGTVYGYTF. The CDR3 bases are TGTGCCAGCTCGGCCGGGACAGTCTATGGCTACACCTTC. The complete variable domain, with remaining parts taken from reference TRBV18 and TRBJ1-2, reads NAGVMQNPRHLVRRRGQEARLRCSPMKGHSHVYWYRQLPEEGLKFMVYLQKENIIDESGMPKERFSAEFPKEGPSILRIQQVVRGDSAAYFCASSAGTVYGYTFGSGTRLTVV.

The CDR3 DNA follows: TGTGCCAGCAGTTTACGTAGTGGTTTTTCACCCCTCCACTTT. Its translation is CASSLRSGFSPLHF. V gene TRBV28 combines with J gene TRBJ1-6; no clear D gene. From germline, CDR1 is MDHEN and CDR2 SYDVKM. The CDR3 loop spans 14 amino acids. Trimming shortened V by 2 bases and J by 9 bases, and 11 bases separated the two germline ends.

This clone appeared a single time. V is TRBV3-1 (or the pseudogene TRBV3-2) and J is TRBJ2-1, with a weak D call TRBD1 (6 bases). The CDR3 loop spans 20 amino acids. Trimming took 2 bases from V and 2 from J, leaving 25 bases between them. The germline V gene has CDR1 LGHDT and CDR2 YNNKEL (reference sequence). The DNA of the CDR3 is TGTGCCAGCAGCCAACGGCCCGGACAGCGATTAACTCCAACCTACAATGAGCAGTTCTTC. It translates to CASSQRPGQRLTPTYNEQFF.

The V and J genes are TRBV4-1 and TRBJ1-5; D remains ambiguous. Germline CDR1 MGHRA, CDR2 YSYEKL. The CDR3 totals 16 residues. V was cut by 1 base and J by 4 bases, with 14 bases left in between. As DNA, the CDR3 is TGCGCCAGCAGCCAAGGTAACCGTGGCAGTAATCAGCCCCAGCATTTT. Its translation is CASSQGNRGSNQPQHF.

The chain employs TRBV18 and TRBJ2-5; D not resolved. V was pared by 0 bases and J by 5 bases, with 7 bases between. The CDR3 runs 13 residues. CDR1 is KGHSH and CDR2 is LQKENI in the germline V gene. The CDR3 protein is CASSPPHGETQYF. The CDR3 coding sequence is TGTGCCAGCTCACCACCCCACGGGGAGACCCAGTACTTC.

The chain employs TRBV19 and TRBJ1-5; D perhaps matches TRBD1 (6 bases). The CDR3 is made up of 14 amino acids. The V gene lost 5 bases and the J gene lost 3 bases, with 11 bases spanning the gap. From germline, CDR1 is LNHDA and CDR2 SQIVND (reference sequence). The CDR3 protein is CASSLTGFNQPQHF. Written as DNA, the CDR3 is TGTGCCAGTAGTTTGACAGGCTTCAATCAGCCCCAGCATTTT.

This chain joins TRBV29-1 and TRBJ1-4; D is unclear. Per germline, CDR1 SQVTM and CDR2 ANQGSEA. This CDR3 is 12 amino acids long. Trimming cost V 5 bases and J 8 bases, with 12 bases left between them. The CDR3 DNA follows: TGCAGCGTTCGAGACCGAGGGGAAAAACTGTTTTTT. This encodes CSVRDRGEKLFF.

The gene calls are TRBV5-1 and TRBJ1-1; 8 bases map to TRBD1. This CDR3 contains 15 residues. The V gene end was trimmed by 3 bases and the J gene end by 0 bases; junction bases not matched to a gene: 4. CDR1 and CDR2 (germline): SGHRS, YFSETQ. This CDR3 reads CASSWGTGVNTEAFF. The CDR3, as DNA: TGCGCCAGCAGCTGGGGGACAGGAGTGAACACTGAAGCTTTCTTT.

This chain connects TRBV7-2 to TRBJ2-5, with D possibly TRBD1 on 7 matching bases. The CDR3 totals 14 residues. V was clipped by 5 bases and J by 7 bases, with 17 bases between them. From germline, CDR1 is SGHTA and CDR2 FQGNSA. CDR3 protein: CASSPRQGGVTQYF. Written as DNA, the CDR3 is TGTGCCAGCAGCCCTCGACAGGGCGGGGTGACCCAGTACTTC.

This chain joins TRBV5-4 and TRBJ2-3, with 8 bases that match TRBD2. Unmatched junction bases numbered 8, after V lost 5 bases and J lost 0 bases. This CDR3 comprises 16 residues. Germline-derived CDR1 and CDR2 are SGHNT and YYREEE (reference sequence). CDR3 in amino acids: CASRLAGVTSTDTQYF. In DNA, the CDR3 is TGTGCCAGCAGGCTAGCGGGTGTTACTAGCACAGATACGCAGTATTTT.

The V call is TRBV18, the J call TRBJ1-3, with D perhaps TRBD1 (6 bases). Germline CDR1 KGHSH, CDR2 LQKENI. This CDR3 has 16 residues. Trimming removed 6 bases at V and 3 bases at J, with 18 bases between. The CDR3 DNA follows: TGTGCCAGCTCTCTCGAAGTGGGGGCCGGTGGAAACACCATATATTTT. Protein sequence: CASSLEVGAGGNTIYF.

The chain recombines TRBV4-1 with TRBJ2-1; no clear D. This CDR3 has 15 amino acids. CDR1 is MGHRA, CDR2 YSYEKL, per germline. With 4 bases removed from V and 5 bases from J, the gap between germline ends came to 15 bases. CDR3 nucleotide sequence: TGCGCCAGCAGCCCCCGCACCCTTAGAAACAATGAGCAGTTCTTC. It translates to CASSPRTLRNNEQFF.

The chain carries TRBV15 and TRBJ2-1, with D perhaps matching TRBD1 (5 bases). Trimming left V 0 bases short and J 8 bases short, with 17 bases between. Germline V gene sequence: CDR1 LNHNV, CDR2 YYDKDF (reference sequence). The CDR3 extends over 16 amino acids. The DNA of the CDR3 is TGTGCCACCAGCAGAGACCCGGGCCTCCAGGGATATGAGCAGTTCTTC. Residues: CATSRDPGLQGYEQFF.

The V call is TRBV4-2, the J call TRBJ1-2; D is unresolved. The CDR3 runs to 13 residues. V lost 0 bases and J lost 8, with 10 bases in between. The germline gives CDR1 LGHNA, CDR2 YNFKEQ. The CDR3 DNA reads as TGTGCCAGCAGCCAAGATTATGGTCAGGGCTACACCTTC. This codes for CASSQDYGQGYTF.

This clone was counted a few times. The chain couples TRBV6-6 to TRBJ1-5, with D uncertain. Trimming stripped 0 bases from V and 3 bases from J, with 12 bases between. There are 16 residues in the CDR3. CDR1 and CDR2 from the germline V gene are MNHNY and SVGAGI (reference sequence). CDR3 nucleotides: TGTGCCAGCAGTTACTCGCCTACAGAGATCAATCAGCCCCAGCATTTT. It specifies CASSYSPTEINQPQHF.

CDR3 DNA sequence: TGTGCCAGCAGCCCCCGGGGTTCTAACTATGGCTACACCTTC. Residues: CASSPRGSNYGYTF. The genes are TRBV13 and TRBJ1-2; the D is unclear. V was clipped by 5 bases and J by 0 bases, with 10 bases between them. Germline V gives CDR1 PRHDT, CDR2 FYEKMQ (reference sequence). The CDR3 runs to 14 residues.

The chain recombines TRBV7-2 with TRBJ1-1, with a weak D call TRBD1 (6 bases). V was clipped by 5 bases and J by 10 bases, with 17 bases between them. The CDR3 runs to 13 residues. Germline V gives CDR1 SGHTA, CDR2 FQGNSA. Here the CDR3 reads CASSVDRQDGAFF. The CDR3 DNA is TGTGCCAGCAGCGTAGACCGACAGGATGGAGCTTTCTTT.

The chain uses TRBV2 and TRBJ2-2; 7 bases are shared with TRBD2. V lost 5 bases and J lost 1; bases outside the gene matches: 4. Germline V lookup: CDR1 SNHLY, CDR2 FYNNEI. The CDR3 loop spans 15 amino acids. This CDR3 reads CASSSSGVNTGELFF. Here the CDR3 DNA reads TGTGCCAGCAGTTCTAGCGGAGTGAACACCGGGGAGCTGTTTTTT. The complete variable domain, with remaining parts taken from reference TRBV2 and TRBJ2-2, reads EPEVTQTPSHQVTQMGQEVILRCVPISNHLYFYWYRQILGQKVEFLVSFYNNEISEKSEIFDDQFSVERPDGSNFTLKIRSTKLEDSAMYFCASSSSGVNTGELFFGEGSRLTVL.

The chain is built from TRBV13 and TRBJ1-4, with a tentative D call TRBD1 (6 bases). The CDR3 has 14 residues. Germline CDR1 and CDR2: PRHDT and FYEKMQ (reference sequence). Trimming shortened V by 5 bases and J by 8 bases, and 15 bases separated the two germline ends. The CDR3 coding sequence is TGTGCCAGCAGCCCTAGAAATCAGGGGGAAAAACTGTTTTTT. It yields the protein CASSPRNQGEKLFF. Looking up the rest from reference TRBV13 and TRBJ1-4 gives the full variable domain: AAGVIQSPRHLIKEKRETATLKCYPIPRHDTVYWYQQGPGQDPQFLISFYEKMQSDKGSIPDRFSAQQFSDYHSELNMSSLELGDSALYFCASSPRNQGEKLFFGSGTQLSVL.

The chain employs TRBV13 and TRBJ1-6; D unclear. Trimming took 0 bases from V and 0 from J, leaving 6 bases between them. The CDR3 contains 16 residues. Looked up from germline, CDR1 is PRHDT and CDR2 is FYEKMQ (reference sequence). Here the CDR3 reads CASSLGQSSYNSPLHF. CDR3 sequence (DNA): TGTGCCAGCAGCTTAGGACAGAGCTCCTATAATTCACCCCTCCACTTT.

The gene calls are TRBV6-5 and TRBJ1-6; perhaps TRBD1 as D (6 bases). The V gene's germline CDR1 is MNHEY and CDR2 SVGAGI. The CDR3 has 14 amino acids. V was cut by 2 bases and J by 8 bases, with 10 bases left in between. The CDR3 reads CASSYREGDSPLHF. The CDR3 coding sequence is TGTGCCAGCAGTTACAGGGAGGGGGATTCACCCCTCCACTTT.

The chain links TRBV3-1 (or the pseudogene TRBV3-2) to TRBJ2-1; D gene uncertain. Trimming shortened V by 3 bases and J by 4 bases, and 7 bases separated the two germline ends. Germline CDR1 reads LGHDT; CDR2 reads YNNKEL (reference sequence). This CDR3 contains 13 residues. The CDR3 loop reads CASSQSLYNEQFF. The CDR3 region has the DNA TGTGCCAGCAGCCAGAGCCTATACAATGAGCAGTTCTTC.

This chain uses TRBV19 with TRBJ2-7; 8 bases map to TRBD1. The germline V gene has CDR1 LNHDA and CDR2 SQIVND (reference sequence). The CDR3 has 14 amino acids. The junction had 10 bases not matched to a gene; V was cut back by 6 bases and J by 6 bases. CDR3 nucleotide sequence: TGTGCCAGTAGCCAGACAGGGGACACGGGCGAGCAGTACGTC. As protein: CASSQTGDTGEQYV.